The 25 T cell receptor beta chains below come from one sample, sequenced in a study of cytomegalovirus exposure and HLA in healthy donors. 13 Jbeta primers and 60 Vbeta primers were used for the PCR. Generated by immunoSEQ multiplex PCR, the TCRdb table keeps only in-frame clones and is missing some. In the table there are about 150,000 clones, 55% to 85% of which are singletons. The specimen sequenced was PBMCs. The receptors were sampled from a man in his forties in good health and CMV-seronegative.

J is TRBJ1-3 and V is TRBV2; 8 bases map to TRBD1. Germline V gene data show CDR1 as SNHLY and CDR2 as FYNNEI. The length of the CDR3 is 17 residues. Trimming cost V 6 bases and J 0 bases; bases outside gene matches: 10. The CDR3 loop reads CASRGPGTGFSGNTIYF. The DNA for the CDR3 is TGTGCCAGCAGAGGCCCGGGGACAGGTTTCTCTGGAAACACCATATATTTT.

The chain joins TRBV27 to TRBJ1-1; D ambiguous. The germline gives CDR1 MNHEY, CDR2 SMNVEV (reference sequence). V was shortened by 1 base and J by 4 bases, with 13 bases between the two germline ends. The CDR3 length is 15 residues. CDR3 DNA: TGTGCCAGCAGTTTATATGGACGGCGGGGCACTGAAGCTTTCTTT. Translation gives CASSLYGRRGTEAFF.

In its sample, this clone was seen a few times. This chain connects TRBV19 to TRBJ2-7; 8 positions agree with TRBD2. V was pared by 3 bases and J by 1 base, with 2 bases of the junction left unmatched. CDR3 length equals 14 residues. Germline values: CDR1 LNHDA, CDR2 SQIVND (reference sequence). The CDR3 DNA is TGTGCCAGTAGTATGCGGGGGGCTTCCTACGAGCAGTACTTC. Encoded protein: CASSMRGASYEQYF.

The chain employs TRBV7-2 and TRBJ1-4; possibly TRBD1 for D (6 bases). Trimming left V 1 base short and J 8 bases short, with 17 bases between. The CDR3 has 16 residues. CDR1 is SGHTA, CDR2 FQGNSA, per germline. CDR3 in DNA: TGTGCCAGCAGCTTAGGAGGTGGGGGCCCTAGGGAAAAACTGTTTTTT. Amino acids: CASSLGGGGPREKLFF.

This clone was found once. This rearrangement joins TRBV5-1 to TRBJ2-7; TRBD2 matches 7 bases. The CDR3 contains 18 residues. Unmatched junction bases numbered 14, after V lost 0 bases and J lost 2 bases. Germline V gene data show CDR1 as SGHRS and CDR2 as YFSETQ. CDR3 DNA sequence: TGCGCCAGCAGCTTGGCCGAGAATAGCGGGTGGTATGCCTACGAGCAGTACTTC. This gives the protein CASSLAENSGWYAYEQYF.

The chain carries TRBV10-3 and TRBJ2-7, with 10 bases aligning to TRBD1. The CDR3 covers 14 residues. The junction had 5 bases not matched to a gene; V was cut back by 7 bases and J by 2 bases. CDR1 and CDR2 (germline): ENHRY, SYGVKD. CDR3 nucleotides: TGTGCCATCACAGAGGGACAGGGGACCTACGAGCAGTACTTC. Residues: CAITEGQGTYEQYF.

This rearrangement joins TRBV28 to TRBJ2-7; D is unclear. Trimming removed 6 bases from V and 2 bases from J, with 8 bases in between. The germline V gene has CDR1 MDHEN and CDR2 SYDVKM. The CDR3 loop spans 12 amino acids. CDR3 residues: CASSFTAYEQYF. The CDR3 coding sequence is TGTGCCAGCAGCTTCACAGCCTACGAGCAGTACTTC. Using reference TRBV28 and TRBJ2-7 for the parts outside the CDR3, the full variable domain is DVKVTQSSRYLVKRTGEKVFLECVQDMDHENMFWYRQDPGLGLRLIYFSYDVKMKEKGDIPEGYSVSREKKERFSLILESASTNQTSMYLCASSFTAYEQYFGPGTRLTVT.

The CDR3 nucleotides read TGTGCCAGTAGTATAGGAGCTAGCGGGGGGGCCCAGGAGACCCAGTACTTC. Protein: CASSIGASGGAQETQYF. The V call is TRBV19, the J call TRBJ2-5; 12 positions match TRBD2. Germline-derived CDR1 and CDR2 are LNHDA and SQIVND (reference sequence). Unmatched junction bases numbered 8, after V lost 1 base and J lost 5 bases. The CDR3 length is 17 residues.

The genes are TRBV6-5 and TRBJ2-5; 8 bases fit TRBD1. The CDR3 covers 16 residues. After removal of 0 bases from V and 4 bases from J, the junction contained 7 bases not matched to a gene. Germline V gene data show CDR1 as MNHEY and CDR2 as SVGAGI. CDR3 DNA: TGTGCCAGCAGTTACTCGGGCAGGGGGCAGGGAGAGACCCAGTACTTC. Translating it yields CASSYSGRGQGETQYF.

V gene TRBV7-9 combines with J gene TRBJ2-7; a weak D match, TRBD1 (5 bases). With 1 base removed from V and 3 bases from J, the gap between germline ends came to 10 bases. CDR3 length: 14 residues. Germline CDR1 reads SEHNR; CDR2 reads FQNEAQ (reference sequence). CDR3 DNA sequence: TGTGCCAGCAGCTTAGAAGGGGATATCTACGAGCAGTACTTC. This codes for CASSLEGDIYEQYF.

The chain links TRBV21-1 to TRBJ2-5; the table calls TRBD1, which could not be checked here. The DNA end lines up better with TRBJ2-7; the J call may be wrong. TRBV21-1 is recorded as a pseudogene. This CDR3 has 16 residues. As DNA, the CDR3 is TGTGCCAGCAGCACTTGCAGGGGCCTCGAAGGCCACGAGCAGTACTTC. Translating it yields CASSTCRGLEGHEQYF.

The chain has TRBV10-3 and TRBJ1-4; a possible D gene is TRBD1 (6 bases). Between the trimmed V and J ends, which lost 0 bases and 6 bases, there was a span of 11 bases. The CDR3 is 15 amino acids. The V gene's germline CDR1 is ENHRY and CDR2 SYGVKD. The CDR3: CAISESGSGDEKLFF. In DNA form, the CDR3 reads TGTGCCATCAGTGAGTCGGGGTCAGGGGATGAAAAACTGTTTTTT.

V gene TRBV19 combines with J gene TRBJ2-2; a weak D match, TRBD1 (5 bases). This CDR3 has 16 amino acids. V shed 2 bases and J shed 6 bases, with 16 bases lying between them. Germline lookup yields CDR1 LNHDA and CDR2 SQIVND (reference sequence). This CDR3 reads CASSIFSHRSPGELFF. The CDR3, as DNA: TGTGCCAGTAGTATATTTTCCCACAGGTCACCCGGGGAGCTGTTTTTT. Filled out from reference TRBV19 and TRBJ2-2, the complete variable domain reads DGGITQSPKYLFRKEGQNVTLSCEQNLNHDAMYWYRQDPGQGLRLIYYSQIVNDFQKGDIAEGYSVSREKKESFPLTVTSAQKNPTAFYLCASSIFSHRSPGELFFGEGSRLTVL.

The chain couples TRBV10-3 to TRBJ2-7; D unclear. The CDR3 has 15 residues. Germline V gene sequence: CDR1 ENHRY, CDR2 SYGVKD. The V end was cut by 2 bases, the J end by 2 bases, with 13 bases between. The CDR3: CAISEPETPTYEQYF. The CDR3 DNA sequence: TGTGCCATCAGTGAGCCTGAGACACCCACCTACGAGCAGTACTTC.

The chain joins TRBV4-1 to TRBJ2-2, with D possibly matching TRBD2 (5 bases). V was cut by 7 bases and J by 4 bases, with 22 bases left in between. The CDR3 covers 17 residues. Germline V CDR1 and CDR2: MGHRA, YSYEKL. The CDR3 DNA reads TGCGCCAGCAACGACGGTCGGCGGGTCGGTAGCACCGGGGAGCTGTTTTTT. Translation gives CASNDGRRVGSTGELFF.

The chain's CDR3 is CASSLGGGGYGYTF. Written as DNA, the CDR3 is TGTGCCAGCAGCTTAGGAGGGGGCGGTTATGGCTACACCTTC. J is TRBJ1-2 and V is TRBV7-9, with 7 bases fitting TRBD1. The V segment lost 1 base and the J segment 5 bases; nucleotides outside the gene matches: 4. The germline V gene encodes CDR1 SEHNR and CDR2 FQNEAQ (reference sequence). The CDR3 runs 14 residues.

This clone has more than one count but fewer than ten. The chain recombines TRBV19 with TRBJ1-1; tentatively, D is TRBD1 (5 bases). The CDR3 totals 12 residues. Germline V gene data show CDR1 as LNHDA and CDR2 as SQIVND (reference sequence). Trimming took 10 bases from V and 4 from J, leaving 13 bases between them. As DNA, the CDR3 is TGTGCCACCACCGGACATTCCACTGAAGCTTTCTTT. Translated: CATTGHSTEAFF.

V usage is TRBV30 and J usage is TRBJ1-5; D gene unclear. Trimming cost V 1 base and J 6 bases, with 13 bases left between them. Germline CDR1 and CDR2: GTSNPN and SVGIG (reference sequence). CDR3 length: 14 residues. This chain's CDR3 is CAWSARFEGQPQHF. DNA of the CDR3: TGTGCCTGGAGTGCCCGCTTCGAGGGTCAGCCCCAGCATTTT. Based on the CDR3 plus reference TRBV30 and TRBJ1-5, the full variable domain is SQTIHQWPATLVQPVGSPLSLECTVEGTSNPNLYWYRQAAGRGLQLLFYSVGIGQISSEVPQNLSASRPQDRQFILSSKKLLLSDSGFYLCAWSARFEGQPQHFGDGTRLSIL.

This clone showed up just a few times. V gene TRBV7-8 combines with J gene TRBJ1-5; 10 bases line up with TRBD1. V shed 5 bases and J 3 bases; nucleotides not matched to a gene: 7. The germline V gene has CDR1 SGHVS and CDR2 FQNEAQ. The CDR3 runs to 16 residues. CDR3 sequence (DNA): TGTGCCAGCAGCCTGGGGACAGGGGTAATCAATCAGCCCCAGCATTTT. This codes for CASSLGTGVINQPQHF.

The chain has TRBV9 and TRBJ2-5, with D tentatively TRBD2 (7 bases). V lost 0 bases and J lost 2, with 14 bases in between. The CDR3 has 16 residues. The V gene's germline CDR1 is SGDLS and CDR2 YYNGEE. In DNA form, the CDR3 reads TGTGCCAGCAGCGTAGGAGGACTAGGGGGGCAAGAGACCCAGTACTTC. The encoded protein is CASSVGGLGGQETQYF.

In this sample, this clone turned up once. This CDR3 fails to terminate in the conserved phenylalanine or tryptophan, so it likely reflects a read error. The rearrangement links TRBV5-1 to TRBJ1-1, with D perhaps matching TRBD1 (6 bases). Deletions cut 0 bases from V and 1 base from J, with 7 bases between. Germline loops: CDR1 SGHRS, CDR2 YFSETQ. This CDR3 is 14 amino acids long. CDR3 in amino acids: CASSLGQENTEAFL. The CDR3 DNA is TGCGCCAGCAGCTTGGGACAGGAGAACACTGAAGCTTTCCTT.

This chain uses TRBV7-2 with TRBJ1-1, with D maybe TRBD1 (5 bases). In germline, CDR1 is SGHTA, CDR2 FQGNSA. The V end lost 5 bases, the J end lost 3 bases, and 13 bases lay between the germline ends. The CDR3 sequence is 14 residues long. CDR3 sequence: CASSQWGEDTEAFF. CDR3 nucleotide sequence: TGTGCCAGCAGCCAGTGGGGGGAGGACACTGAAGCTTTCTTT.

This chain joins TRBV5-5 and TRBJ1-1; tentative D call: TRBD1 (5 bases). Trimming took off 0 bases at V and 5 bases at J, with 14 bases between the two ends. This CDR3 comprises 15 residues. Looked up from germline, CDR1 is SGHKS and CDR2 is YYEKEE (reference sequence). CDR3 bases: TGTGCCAGCAGCTTGGAAGGACACCCAGGTACTGAAGCTTTCTTT. Translated, it gives CASSLEGHPGTEAFF. The full variable domain, in which reference TRBV5-5 and TRBJ1-1 provide the parts outside the CDR3, is DAGVTQSPTHLIKTRGQQVTLRCSPISGHKSVSWYQQVLGQGPQFIFQYYEKEERGRGNFPDRFSARQFPNYSSELNVNALLLGDSALYLCASSLEGHPGTEAFFGQGTRLTVV.

The V gene is TRBV9, the J gene TRBJ1-4; 7 bases line up with TRBD1. CDR1 SGDLS and CDR2 YYNGEE come from the germline V gene. The CDR3 runs 15 residues. Trimming cost V 4 bases and J 0 bases; bases outside gene matches: 3. This CDR3 is CASSPGGPTNEKLFF. In nucleotides, the CDR3 is TGTGCCAGCAGCCCAGGGGGACCAACTAATGAAAAACTGTTTTTT.

This clone was detected once. This CDR3 is also generated by other DNA sequences in the sample. The chain joins TRBV5-4 to TRBJ1-5; D is uncertain. Trimming left V 5 bases short and J 0 bases short, with 9 bases between. Germline V gene sequence: CDR1 SGHNT, CDR2 YYREEE (reference sequence). The CDR3 is 14 residues long. The CDR3 loop is CASSQTPSNQPQHF. DNA for the CDR3: TGTGCCAGCAGTCAGACACCTAGCAATCAGCCCCAGCATTTT.